These 6 T cell receptor beta chains were all obtained from the same sample, sequenced in a study of blood T cell repertoires in COVID-19. The data were produced by immunoSEQ multiplex PCR, yet TCRdb's version contains in-frame clones alone and is incomplete. Among 90,000 to 120,000 clones listed, approximately 90% were seen once. The material sequenced was peripheral blood. Receptors originate from a young woman with acute or convalescent COVID-19.

The chain carries TRBV6-5 and TRBJ1-1; TRBD1 agrees at 7 bases. CDR1 is MNHEY, CDR2 SVGAGI, per germline. After removal of 7 bases from V and 0 bases from J, the junction contained 8 bases not matched to a gene. The CDR3 sequence is 15 residues long. Written as DNA, the CDR3 is TGTGCCAGCACCCGACAAGGGACAGTGAACACTGAAGCTTTCTTT. Its translation is CASTRQGTVNTEAFF.

This chain connects TRBV5-5 to TRBJ1-1, with D unclear. The CDR3 consists of 14 residues. V gave up 0 bases and J gave up 5 bases, with 11 bases separating them. CDR1 and CDR2 from the germline V gene are SGHKS and YYEKEE (reference sequence). The CDR3 is CASSLGAMGTEAFF. In DNA form, the CDR3 reads TGTGCCAGCAGCTTGGGGGCCATGGGTACTGAAGCTTTCTTT.

V gene TRBV29-1 combines with J gene TRBJ2-5; 14 bases line up with TRBD2. The CDR3 sequence is 17 residues long. CDR1 and CDR2 from the germline V gene are SQVTM and ANQGSEA. V lost 3 bases, J lost 6 bases, and 12 bases stayed unmatched. CDR3 in amino acids: CSVEGLAGAGRVKTQYF. DNA of the CDR3: TGCAGCGTTGAGGGACTAGCGGGGGCCGGTCGTGTTAAGACCCAGTACTTC. Based on the CDR3 plus reference TRBV29-1 and TRBJ2-5, the full variable domain is SAVISQKPSRDICQRGTSLTIQCQVDSQVTMMFWYRQQPGQSLTLIATANQGSEATYESGFVIDKFPISRPNLTFSTLTVSNMSPEDSSIYLCSVEGLAGAGRVKTQYFGPGTRLLVL.

The CDR3 loop is CASSTSGSPGDEQFF. CDR3 nucleotides: TGTGCCAGCAGCACTAGCGGGTCCCCCGGGGATGAGCAGTTCTTC. The rearrangement uses TRBV3-1 (or the pseudogene TRBV3-2) and TRBJ2-1; 9 nucleotides line up with TRBD2. This CDR3 spans 15 amino acids. Germline trimming cut 5 bases from V and 8 bases from J; bases unmatched to any gene: 10. Germline CDR1 and CDR2: LGHDT and YNNKEL (reference sequence).

The V call is TRBV7-6, the J call TRBJ2-1; possibly TRBD2 for D (6 bases). The ends were cut back, 1 base at V and 3 bases at J, with 10 bases in the middle. CDR3 length: 15 amino acids. CDR1 is SGHVS and CDR2 is FNYEAQ in the germline V gene. The CDR3 is CASSLEGRDYNEQFF. The CDR3 DNA is TGTGCCAGCAGCTTAGAGGGGCGGGACTACAATGAGCAGTTCTTC.

The CDR3 sequence is CASSPGQGGFEQFF. As DNA, the CDR3 is TGTGCCAGCAGCCCGGGACAGGGGGGGTTTGAGCAGTTCTTC. The gene calls are TRBV7-2 and TRBJ2-1, with TRBD1 matching 11 bases. This CDR3 contains 14 residues. Germline CDR1 SGHTA, CDR2 FQGNSA. Trimming removed 5 bases from V and 9 bases from J; junction bases left unmatched: 6. Full variable domain (outside the CDR3, taken from reference TRBV7-2 and TRBJ2-1): GAGVSQSPSNKVTEKGKDVELRCDPISGHTALYWYRQSLGQGLEFLIYFQGNSAPDKSGLPSDRFSAERTGGSVSTLTIQRTQQEDSAVYLCASSPGQGGFEQFFGPGTRLTVL.